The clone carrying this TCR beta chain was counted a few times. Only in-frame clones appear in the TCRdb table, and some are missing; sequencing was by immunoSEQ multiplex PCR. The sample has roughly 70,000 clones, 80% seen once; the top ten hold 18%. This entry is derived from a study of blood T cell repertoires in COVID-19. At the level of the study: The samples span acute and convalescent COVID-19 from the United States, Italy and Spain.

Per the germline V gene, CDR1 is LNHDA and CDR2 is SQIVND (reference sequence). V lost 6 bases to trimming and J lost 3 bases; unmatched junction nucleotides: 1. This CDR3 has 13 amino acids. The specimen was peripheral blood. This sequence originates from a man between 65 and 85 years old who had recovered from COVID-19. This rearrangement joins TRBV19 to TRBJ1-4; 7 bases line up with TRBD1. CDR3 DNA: TGTGCCAGTAGGGGACAGTCTAATGAAAAACTGTTTTTT. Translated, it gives CASRGQSNEKLFF.